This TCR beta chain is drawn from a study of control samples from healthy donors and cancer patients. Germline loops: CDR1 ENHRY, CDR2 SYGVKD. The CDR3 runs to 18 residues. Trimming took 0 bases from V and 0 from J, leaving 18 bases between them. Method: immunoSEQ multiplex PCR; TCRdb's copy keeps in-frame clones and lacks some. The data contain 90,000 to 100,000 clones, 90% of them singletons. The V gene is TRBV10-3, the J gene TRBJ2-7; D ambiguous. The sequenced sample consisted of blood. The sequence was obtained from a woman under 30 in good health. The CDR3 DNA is TGTGCCATCAGTGAGTCGAGTCACCCAGGCTTAAGCTCCTACGAGCAGTACTTC. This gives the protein CAISESSHPGLSSYEQYF.